This TCR beta chain was sequenced for a study of cytomegalovirus exposure and HLA in healthy donors. Use of 60 Vbeta and 13 Jbeta primers characterized the PCR. The protocol was immunoSEQ multiplex PCR, while the TCRdb copy is restricted to in-frame clones and leaves out a portion. This table has 100,000 to 150,000 clones, approximately 71% appearing once. This TCR came from a woman aged 55-69 years in good health and CMV-seronegative. The sequenced sample consisted of PBMCs.

DNA for the CDR3: TGTGCCAGCAGCCTGGGGACAGTTTCACCCCTCCACTTT. Its protein is CASSLGTVSPLHF. This rearrangement joins TRBV7-8 to TRBJ1-6; 7 bases are a match to TRBD1. This CDR3 is 13 amino acids long. The V gene end was trimmed by 5 bases and the J gene end by 9 bases; junction bases not matched to a gene: 4. Looked up from germline, CDR1 is SGHVS and CDR2 is FQNEAQ.